Listed here are 8 T cell receptor beta chains from one sample, sequenced in a study of blood T cell repertoires in COVID-19. Produced via immunoSEQ multiplex PCR; TCRdb's table is partial and in-frame only. The sample shows about 74,000 clones, 90% of them seen only once. Sequencing was performed on peripheral blood. The source is a human donor in a cohort sampled during active COVID-19.

The chain has TRBV5-4 and TRBJ2-7, with a possible D match to TRBD2 (5 bases). Germline V gene sequence: CDR1 SGHNT, CDR2 YYREEE (reference sequence). Between the trimmed V and J ends, which lost 0 bases and 5 bases, there was a span of 9 bases. CDR3 length equals 13 residues. In nucleotides, the CDR3 is TGTGCCAGCAGCTTGGCTCTAGCCAACGAGCAGTACTTC. This sequence encodes CASSLALANEQYF.

The chain is built from TRBV4-1 and TRBJ2-5; 10 nucleotides align to TRBD1. V was clipped by 3 bases and J by 4 bases; unmatched bases: 5. Germline lookup yields CDR1 MGHRA and CDR2 YSYEKL. The CDR3 contains 15 residues. CDR3 in DNA: TGCGCCAGCAGCCAGCGGACAGGGGGTGGAGAGACCCAGTACTTC. It yields the protein CASSQRTGGGETQYF.

The rearrangement uses TRBV5-4 and TRBJ1-1; D remains unclear. Trimming pared 4 bases from V and 4 bases from J, leaving 8 bases between. Germline V gene sequence: CDR1 SGHNT, CDR2 YYREEE (reference sequence). The CDR3 contains 12 residues. CDR3 region: CASSHDTTEAFF. The CDR3 DNA sequence: TGTGCCAGCAGCCACGACACCACTGAAGCTTTCTTT.

The chain combines TRBV11-2 with TRBJ2-5; TRBD2 agrees at 9 bases. Germline V gives CDR1 SGHAT, CDR2 FQNNGV. Unmatched junction bases numbered 11, after V lost 4 bases and J lost 5 bases. This CDR3 comprises 16 residues. The CDR3, as DNA: TGTGCCAGCAGCTCCAAGATAGCGGGAGAAGTTGAGACCCAGTACTTC. Encoded protein: CASSSKIAGEVETQYF.

This chain links TRBV2 with TRBJ2-7; D might be TRBD2 (6 bases). Germline loops: CDR1 SNHLY, CDR2 FYNNEI. Trimming pared 4 bases from V and 2 bases from J, leaving 12 bases between. The CDR3 covers 14 residues. The chain's CDR3 is CASSAPGDPYEQYF. DNA of the CDR3: TGTGCCAGCAGTGCCCCGGGAGACCCCTACGAGCAGTACTTC.

The chain is built from TRBV19 and TRBJ2-2; 8 bases fit TRBD1. CDR3 length: 16 amino acids. With V trimmed by 4 bases and J by 1 base, 5 bases remained unmatched. Germline CDR1 is LNHDA and CDR2 is SQIVND (reference sequence). The CDR3 DNA is TGTGCCAGTAGTACCCCCGGGACAGGGAACACCGGGGAGCTGTTTTTT. Its protein product is CASSTPGTGNTGELFF.

The chain joins TRBV5-1 to TRBJ2-1; 9 nucleotides align to TRBD1. CDR1 and CDR2 (germline): SGHRS, YFSETQ. V was pared by 1 base and J by 5 bases, with 7 bases of the junction left unmatched. The CDR3 loop spans 16 amino acids. The CDR3 region has the DNA TGCGCCAGCAGCTTGCCGGGGACAGGGAAGAACAATGAGCAGTTCTTC. Encoded protein: CASSLPGTGKNNEQFF.

The chain combines TRBV5-1 with TRBJ2-7; no firm D call. The CDR3 consists of 17 residues. The V end lost 0 bases, the J end lost 2 bases, and 18 bases lay between the germline ends. Germline V gives CDR1 SGHRS, CDR2 YFSETQ. CDR3 in DNA: TGCGCCAGCAGCTTGGGGAACCGGGTACCATCAACCTACGAGCAGTACTTC. This codes for CASSLGNRVPSTYEQYF.